This entry concerns a single TCR beta chain. Its antigen is not yet known. The record has no base qualities; no much larger clone is one base away. The germline V gene specifies KGHSY as CDR1 and FQNENV as CDR2. Its CDR3 holds 17 amino acids, cysteine through phenylalanine. Only CDR3 DNA remains: 51 bases, in frame from the first base. V is pared back by 0 bases and J by 6 bases, with 20 bases lying between the germline termini. Receptor amplification or capture employed 5' RACE. The data were produced on an Illumina HiSeq 2500. A second PCR of about 7 to 12 cycles was run with a J-beta primer mix and a sample-barcoded 5' primer. A unique molecular identifier was introduced onto each TCR beta cDNA molecule by a template-switch 5' adaptor carrying 12 random nucleotides. Each sample yielded at least 2.5 million CDR3-containing paired-end reads. First-strand cDNA synthesis was performed from all RNA using the Mint cDNA synthesis kit, with priming by a TRBC-specific oligonucleotide. After uracil-DNA glycosylase treatment, a first 18-cycle PCR used universal primers M1SS and BC2_uni_R on all cDNA. The original pipeline was this. Each sample was normalized by randomly selecting 1 million high-quality reads, each carrying a distinct molecular identifier. Reads with shared molecular identifiers were discarded instead of being binned into consensus sequences. MiTCR, set to a Q25 quality threshold and the strictest error-elimination algorithm, was used for CDR3 identification, clonotype clustering and error correction. Lower-bound total TCR beta diversity was estimated with a nonparametric unseen species model using Euler transformation. Using fastp trimming at Q25 and MiXCR clonotype assembly, TCRdb reanalyzed the public sequencing data and kept in-frame beta chains. Records with the same CDR3 protein are collapsed into one entry carrying the most frequent genes and DNA. The V and J calls were determined by TCRdb, not by the authors. The sample table holds some 730,000 distinct CDR3 sequences, of which roughly 20% were seen once. The ten largest clones take up roughly a fifth of the sample.

The donors were 40 or so Caucasian individuals from Russia, aged 6 to 90 years, who were systemically healthy. Each donor gave about 10 milliliters of peripheral blood, drawn into EDTA-treated Vacutainer tubes. Ficoll-Paque density-gradient centrifugation was used to isolate PBMCs, with at least 7 million per sample. Trizol reagent was used to extract total RNA from the PBMCs, yielding at least 6 micrograms per sample. The percentages of naive CD45RAhigh/CD27high T cells were determined by flow cytometry on a PBMC aliquot from every donor. This entry comes from a study of blood T cells in healthy people across ages (dated by TCRdb to 2015 to 2017). About the full investigation: In model experiments, template switching captured about one uniquely barcoded TCR beta cDNA molecule for every two T cells. Using deep sequencing normalized with unique cDNA molecular identifiers, the study measured how TCR beta repertoire diversity changes with age. Donors were grouped into four age groups: young (average roughly 16 years), middle-aged (39), aged (62) and long-lived (approximately 81). To avoid experimental bias, donors of different ages were randomly spread across the sequencing lanes. Using the same blood draw, the study looked at two additional independent replicas of 1 million unique cDNA reads for two donors, one aged 18 to 29 and the other aged 80 or older.

Overall study outcomes, separate from this receptor: Observed TCR beta diversity per million T cells fell roughly linearly with age, and a significant reduction was already apparent by age around 36. The long-lived group showed more naive CD4+ T cells, fewer expanded clones and increased TCR diversity than the aged group, suggesting age selection. Conclusive comparison of naive and antigen-experienced compartments was prevented by the profiling of bulk unsorted PBMCs. Because the CMV infection status of the donors was unknown, age-related changes in expanded clonotypes may potentially have been confounded. The percentage of naive T cells measured by flow cytometry correlated strongly with observed TCR beta diversity. Estimates of total diversity based on one million sequenced T cells were regarded as lower bounds and as underestimates.

The TCR sequence derives from a man between 65 and 85 years old in good health. Sequencing was carried out using blood. The V gene is TRBV16 and the J gene is TRBJ1-1; the D segment could be TRBD1, given 5 matching bases. The CDR3 in this case is CASSQSQDFSRRAEAFF. The nucleotide sequence reads TGTGCCAGCAGCCAATCGCAGGATTTCAGCCGCAGGGCTGAAGCTTTCTTT.